The 29 T cell receptor beta chains below come from one sample, sequenced in a study of tumor-infiltrating lymphocytes in primary liver carcinoma. Co-extraction of both nucleic acids (RNA and DNA) used roughly 20-34 mg of unsorted bulk tissue. The input was 450 to 550 ng total RNA; TCR beta cDNA was made from it with a constant-region primer. Slightly modified ARM-PCR, run as three nested multiplex PCR rounds, produced the TCR beta libraries. With TRBV1-TRBV30 forward primers and a C-beta reverse primer, the first two PCR rounds were run for around 11 cycles each. TCRdb reprocessed the multiplex PCR reads with MiXCR, giving one entry per CDR3 protein. Of 100,000 or so distinct CDR3 sequences listed, 55% to 75% were seen once; the top ten hold around 9.1%. Sequencing was done on a sample of liver tumor tissue from sampling region 5. Subset noted: tumor region T5, tumor centre. These receptors were taken from a woman aged 55-70 years with primary liver carcinoma and hepatitis B virus infection.

About this clonotype itself: A read error is likely, as this CDR3 ends without the conserved phenylalanine or tryptophan. The chain has TRBV29-1 and TRBJ2-3; 7 nucleotides agree with TRBD2. CDR1 and CDR2 (germline): SQVTM, ANQGSEA. The CDR3 spans 15 residues. The CDR3 protein is CSVHSGGTNLYTQYS. In nucleotides, the CDR3 is TGCAGCGTTCACTCGGGGGGAACTAACCTCTATACACAGTATTCT.

V is TRBV29-1 and J is TRBJ1-6; unclear D gene. The germline gives CDR1 SQVTM, CDR2 ANQGSEA. The germline V and J ends were trimmed by 6 bases and 11 bases, with 17 bases remaining between them. This CDR3 region has 13 residues. This CDR3 is CSVTRGANTPLHF. Written as DNA, the CDR3 is TGCAGCGTGACACGGGGAGCCAATACACCCCTCCACTTT.

This clonotype was observed once. The chain combines TRBV29-1 with TRBJ1-2, with D tentatively TRBD1 (6 bases). With 6 bases removed from V and 2 bases from J, the gap between germline ends came to 10 bases. The germline CDR1 and CDR2 sequences are SQVTM and ANQGSEA. The CDR3 consists of 12 residues. The CDR3 region has the DNA TGCAGCGTCCACGGACAGAACTATGGCTACACCTTC. Amino acids: CSVHGQNYGYTF.

Notes on this clonotype: The junction and the germline gene differ at one end; a read error may be behind it. CDR3 amino acids: CVNSLDWGSDTQYF. CDR3 sequence (DNA): TGCGTCAACAGCTTAGACTGGGGGTCAGATACGCAGTATTTT. This chain links TRBV11-1 with TRBJ2-3; D possibly matches TRBD1 or TRBD2 (5 bases each). CDR1 is SGHAT and CDR2 is FQDESV in the germline V gene (reference sequence). The length of the CDR3 is 14 residues.

Notes on this clonotype: The junction differs from germline at one of its ends, possibly a read error. The chain joins TRBV7-9 to TRBJ1-4; possibly TRBD1 for D (5 bases). CDR3 size: 16 residues. The germline gives CDR1 SEHNR, CDR2 FQNEAQ (reference sequence). The CDR3 DNA reads as TGTGCCAGCGGCTTAGGGGATCAAACACGGGGTGAAACACTGGTTTTT. Its protein is CASGLGDQTRGETLVF.

In the case of this clonotype: A single base separates this from a much larger clone, so it may be a read error. The chain uses TRBV5-1 and TRBJ2-7, with D possibly matching TRBD2 (6 bases). Trimming removed 1 base at V and 2 bases at J, with 13 bases between. The germline V gene has CDR1 SGHRS and CDR2 YFSETQ. This CDR3 comprises 15 residues. CDR3: CASSLTGGTAYEQYF. CDR3 bases: TGCGCCAGCAGCTTGACTGGCGGGACCGCCTACGAGCAGTACTTC.

To note about this clonotype: A much larger clone sits a single nucleotide away, making a read error possible. The J gene is TRBJ2-3, the V gene TRBV30; the D is unclear. Germline lookup yields CDR1 GTSNPN and CDR2 SVGIG (reference sequence). V lost 0 bases and J 7 bases, leaving 14 bases between the germline ends. The CDR3 totals 14 residues. CDR3: CAWSVRRIAYTQYF. DNA of the CDR3: TGTGCCTGGAGTGTACGTCGCATCGCATATACGCAGTATTTT.

On this clonotype itself: Just one base apart from a much larger clone, this may be a read error. CDR3 amino acids: CSSSSAQTSTDEQFF. CDR3 nucleotides: TGTTCCAGCAGCTCTGCCCAGACTAGTACGGATGAGCAGTTCTTC. The gene calls are TRBV7-9 and TRBJ2-1; possible D gene TRBD2, 6 bases. This CDR3 is 15 amino acids long. CDR1 and CDR2 from the germline V gene are SEHNR and FQNEAQ (reference sequence). Supplemented by reference TRBV7-9 and TRBJ2-1, the full variable domain reads DTGVSQNPRHKITKRGQNVTFRCDPISEHNRLYWYRQTLGQGPEFLTYFQNEAQLEKSRLLSDRFSAERPKGSFSTLEIQRTEQGDSAMYLCSSSSAQTSTDEQFFGPGTRLTVL.

A note on this clonotype: The junction differs from germline at one of its ends, possibly a read error. The chain uses TRBV11-2 and TRBJ2-5; D may be TRBD2 (5 bases). Germline-derived CDR1 and CDR2 are SGHAT and FQNNGV. CDR3 length: 13 amino acids. Here the CDR3 reads CVSTRGSQETQYF. In nucleotides, the CDR3 is TGTGTCAGCACACGGGGTTCACAAGAGACCCAGTACTTC.

To note about this clonotype: A read error may explain this, as a much larger clone is one base away. The gene calls are TRBV12-5 and TRBJ2-2; TRBD2 agrees at 14 bases. The CDR3 is 19 amino acids. The V gene's germline CDR1 is LGHNT and CDR2 FRNRAP. The CDR3 DNA reads as TGTGCTAGTAGTTTGGCCCTGGGACTAGCGGGAGCAAGGACCGGGGAGCTGTTTTTT. This sequence encodes CASSLALGLAGARTGELFF.

Worth noting for this clonotype: At one of its ends the junction is not consistent with the germline gene, which may arise from a read error. The CDR3 coding sequence is TGTGCCATCAGTGATGGTGGCCCTACAGATACCCAGTATTTT. Translation gives CAISDGGPTDTQYF. The V call is TRBV6-1, the J call TRBJ2-3; no clear D gene. CDR1 and CDR2 from the germline V gene are MNHNS and SASEGT. The CDR3 has 14 amino acids.

The rearrangement links TRBV7-9 to TRBJ2-5, with TRBD2 identical over 8 bases. J gave up 5 bases and V 2 bases, and 7 bases lay outside the gene matches. The CDR3 contains 15 residues. The germline V gene has CDR1 SEHNR and CDR2 FQNEAQ (reference sequence). The CDR3 bases are TGTGCCAGCAGCTTACTAAAAGCGGGAGTTGAGACCCAGTACTTC. This sequence encodes CASSLLKAGVETQYF. Variable domain in full (rest from reference TRBV7-9 and TRBJ2-5): DTGVSQNPRHKITKRGQNVTFRCDPISEHNRLYWYRQTLGQGPEFLTYFQNEAQLEKSRLLSDRFSAERPKGSFSTLEIQRTEQGDSAMYLCASSLLKAGVETQYFGPGTRLLVL.

Turning to this clonotype: The conserved final phenylalanine or tryptophan is absent from the CDR3, which likely points to a read error. The chain combines TRBV6-6 with TRBJ2-7, with D possibly matching TRBD1 (6 bases). The CDR3 length is 15 residues. Germline CDR1 is MNHNY and CDR2 is SVGAGI (reference sequence). V lost 2 bases and J 4 bases, leaving 15 bases between the germline ends. The CDR3 protein is CASSYSTGLGYEQYL. The CDR3, as DNA: TGTGCCAGCAGTTACAGTACAGGGTTAGGGTACGAGCAGTACTTA.

To note about this clonotype: A clone one base away is much larger, so this may be a read error. V usage is TRBV14 and J usage is TRBJ1-1; no clear D gene. The CDR3 contains 13 residues. Germline loops: CDR1 SGHDN, CDR2 FVKESK. Trimming took 10 bases from V and 8 from J, leaving 20 bases between them. The CDR3 DNA reads TGTGCCAACAGTCAAGGGAATTCTTTCGAAGCTTTCTTT. The encoded protein is CANSQGNSFEAFF. The complete variable domain, with remaining parts taken from reference TRBV14 and TRBJ1-1, reads EAGVTQFPSHSVIEKGQTVTLRCDPISGHDNLYWYRRVMGKEIKFLLHFVKESKQDESGMPNNRFLAERTGGTYSTLKVQPAELEDSGVYFCANSQGNSFEAFFGQGTRLTVV.

As concerns this clonotype: A read error may produce the germline difference seen at one junction end. The chain has TRBV5-4 and TRBJ2-1; 8 bases match TRBD2. This CDR3 is 15 amino acids long. Germline V gene data show CDR1 as SGHNT and CDR2 as YYREEE (reference sequence). CDR3 loop: CANSYGTRGSNEQFF. CDR3 DNA sequence: TGTGCCAACAGCTACGGGACTAGGGGGAGCAATGAGCAGTTCTTC.

This clonotype was picked up many times. The rearrangement joins TRBV29-1 to TRBJ2-7; D gene uncertain. Trimming removed 4 bases from V and 5 bases from J, with 12 bases in between. Germline V gene lookup returns CDR1 SQVTM and CDR2 ANQGSEA. CDR3 length: 12 residues. For the CDR3, the DNA is TGCAGCGTTGTGCCGGGCTACAACGAGCAGTACTTC. Translated, it gives CSVVPGYNEQYF.

This clonotype was counted ten times or more. The rearrangement uses TRBV12-3 or TRBV12-4 and TRBJ2-1, with 8 bases lining up with TRBD2. V gave up 5 bases and J gave up 15 bases; unmatched junction bases: 18. The CDR3 is 15 residues long. The CDR3 DNA is TGTGCCAGCAGTCCCGCCGGGGGTAGCGGGAAAGGGTCGTTCTTC. Translating gives CASSPAGGSGKGSFF.

This chain links TRBV2 with TRBJ1-1; TRBD1 matches at 9 bases. CDR3 size: 14 residues. V lost 7 bases to trimming and J lost 5 bases; unmatched junction nucleotides: 8. Germline CDR1 reads SNHLY; CDR2 reads FYNNEI. CDR3 loop: CASNENRGRTEAFF. The CDR3 DNA reads TGTGCCAGCAATGAGAACAGGGGGCGAACTGAAGCTTTCTTT.

Points on this clonotype: A much larger clone lies one base from this, so it may be a read error. The V call is TRBV29-1, the J call TRBJ2-1, with 9 bases that match TRBD2. Trimming cost V 5 bases and J 9 bases; bases outside gene matches: 11. The CDR3 has 14 amino acids. Germline CDR1 and CDR2: SQVTM and ANQGSEA. This CDR3 is CSVFGGRAVCEQFF. The DNA of the CDR3 is TGCAGCGTTTTTGGCGGGAGGGCCGTATGTGAGCAGTTCTTC.

Comments on this clonotype: A read error may be the cause here, since a much bigger clone is one base away. The CDR3 DNA sequence: TGTGTCAGCAGTTTCAGGCGAACCTACAATGAGCAGTTCTTC. Its translation: CVSSFRRTYNEQFF. The J gene is TRBJ2-1, the V gene TRBV28; no firm D call. Germline V gene lookup returns CDR1 MDHEN and CDR2 SYDVKM. This CDR3 is 14 amino acids long.

Concerning this clonotype itself: At one of its ends the junction is not consistent with the germline gene, which may arise from a read error. The J gene is TRBJ1-5, the V gene TRBV29-1, with D possibly TRBD1 on 5 matching bases. The CDR3 runs 16 residues. CDR1 is SQVTM and CDR2 is ANQGSEA in the germline V gene. The DNA for the CDR3 is TGCTGCGCCAAAGATGGGGGACCCTTTAGCAATCAACCCCAGCATTTT. Protein: CCAKDGGPFSNQPQHF.

This clonotype was seen repeatedly, ten times or more. For the CDR3, the DNA is TGTGCCAGCAGTTACTCGAGTATAGGGATCTCTGGGGCCAACGTCCTGACTTTC. Translation: CASSYSSIGISGANVLTF. The V call is TRBV6-5, the J call TRBJ2-6, with unresolved D. CDR3 length: 18 residues. Trimming left V 0 bases short and J 0 bases short, with 12 bases between. Germline loops: CDR1 MNHEY, CDR2 SVGAGI.

The chain has TRBV11-1 and TRBJ2-2, with D unclear. V lost 8 bases and J 3 bases, leaving 13 bases between the germline ends. Germline V gene lookup returns CDR1 SGHAT and CDR2 FQDESV (reference sequence). This CDR3 region has 14 residues. The CDR3 coding sequence is TGTGCCAGCGAACGGAGCCTTGACACCGGGGAGCTGTTTTTT. This codes for CASERSLDTGELFF.

On this clonotype itself: Just one base apart from a much larger clone, this may be a read error. The chain combines TRBV14 with TRBJ2-5, with D hard to call. V was shortened by 1 base and J by 8 bases, with 8 bases between the two germline ends. The CDR3 is 12 residues long. The germline V gene has CDR1 SGHDN and CDR2 FVKESK. The CDR3 region has the DNA TGTGCCAGCAGCCAAGTTTTGGATACCCAGTACTTC. Its protein is CASSQVLDTQYF.

The gene calls are TRBV11-2 and TRBJ2-3; D is unclear. Looked up from germline, CDR1 is SGHAT and CDR2 is FQNNGV. The CDR3 is 13 residues long. CDR3 nucleotides: TGTATCAGCAGCTTAGATCGAGAAGATACGCAGTATTTT. Amino acid sequence: CISSLDREDTQYF.

About this clonotype: This may stem from a read error, because a much larger clone lies one nucleotide away. The J gene is TRBJ2-1, the V gene TRBV5-1; no reliable D call. From germline, CDR1 is SGHRS and CDR2 YFSETQ. This CDR3 is 15 amino acids long. The V gene lost 0 bases and the J gene lost 8 bases, with 15 bases spanning the gap. CDR3 region: CASSLDKGTFDEQFF. The CDR3 DNA reads TGCGCCAGCAGCTTGGACAAGGGTACATTTGATGAGCAGTTCTTC. Full variable domain (rest looked up from reference TRBV5-1 and TRBJ2-1): KAGVTQTPRYLIKTRGQQVTLSCSPISGHRSVSWYQQTPGQGLQFLFEYFSETQRNKGNFPGRFSGRQFSNSRSEMNVSTLELGDSALYLCASSLDKGTFDEQFFGPGTRLTVL.

Note on this clonotype: Mismatch with germline at one junction end may stem from a read error. The chain couples TRBV5-1 to TRBJ2-1; the D gene is possibly TRBD1 (6 bases). This CDR3 comprises 16 residues. Germline CDR1 SGHRS, CDR2 YFSETQ. CDR3 sequence (DNA): TGCGCCAGCATCCCACAGGGAATCACCCACTACAATGAGGAGTTCTTC. Translating it yields CASIPQGITHYNEEFF.

As concerns this clonotype: At one boundary the junction diverges from the germline segment, which might be a read error. The chain recombines TRBV12-3 or TRBV12-4 with TRBJ2-3; 9 bases line up with TRBD2. This CDR3 spans 16 amino acids. In nucleotides, the CDR3 is TGTGCCAGCAGCGCCGGGACTAGCAGGAGAGAGGATACGCAGTTTTTT. It encodes CASSAGTSRREDTQFF.

This clonotype was counted once. Relative to the germline gene, one junction end is altered; a read error may explain this. In DNA form, the CDR3 reads TGCGTCAGCAGCCAAGAAGGGGATACCTCTGGAAACACCATATATTTT. As protein: CVSSQEGDTSGNTIYF. The chain joins TRBV4-2 to TRBJ1-3; weak D call: TRBD1 (5 bases). This CDR3 spans 16 amino acids. Germline V gives CDR1 LGHNA, CDR2 YNFKEQ.